By share, the clone carrying this T cell receptor (beta chain) ranks as large. Its matching antigen is unknown. The source of the sample is a study of vaccination and CD4 T cells after COVID-19. Across the study: No peptide, an HIV-1 Nef pool, or a CEFX pool was what each control culture received.

Study-wide points: Post-vaccination reactive clonotypes (median around 40) did not differ significantly from post-infection (approximately 20).

Treatment noted: roughly 11-day PBMC culture with coronavirus spike peptide pools or control peptides (ViraFEST assay). The dates of positive PCR tests extended from March through December 2020 and came before the US Alpha, Beta and Delta variants. Sequenced with the Oncomine TCR Beta short-read assay was DNA taken from cultured CD4+ T cells. Cultures of CD4+ T cells served as the source for extracting genomic DNA. TCRdb ran MiXCR on the PCR reads and lists one entry per CDR3 protein. The sample includes around 5,900 distinct CDR3 sequences, roughly three fifths of them seen just once. Source material: CD4+ T cells from blood, cultured in vitro. The sequence came from a human donor who had recovered from COVID-19.

CDR3 sequence (DNA): TGCGCCAGCAGCTTGGGATCTAGCGGGGAAAAAGATACGCAGTATTTT. This sequence encodes CASSLGSSGEKDTQYF. The chain links TRBV5-1 to TRBJ2-3; 9 nucleotides line up with TRBD2. CDR3 length: 16 amino acids. Germline lookup yields CDR1 SGHRS and CDR2 YFSETQ. V shed 0 bases and J 5 bases; nucleotides not matched to a gene: 7. Combining the CDR3 with reference TRBV5-1 and TRBJ2-3 gives the whole variable domain KAGVTQTPRYLIKTRGQQVTLSCSPISGHRSVSWYQQTPGQGLQFLFEYFSETQRNKGNFPGRFSGRQFSNSRSEMNVSTLELGDSALYLCASSLGSSGEKDTQYFGPGTRLTVL.